The TCR beta chain under discussion was sequenced for a study of cytomegalovirus exposure and HLA in healthy donors. This CDR3 is built from 14 residues. CDR1 is SGHVS and CDR2 is FQNEAQ in the germline V gene. J lost 4 bases, V lost 5 bases, and 2 bases had no gene match. The PCR employed 60 Vbeta primers together with 13 Jbeta primers. The method was immunoSEQ multiplex PCR; TCRdb's version includes in-frame clones alone and lacks a portion of them. The data show under 200,000 clones, roughly 82% seen once. The chain carries TRBV7-8 and TRBJ2-5; TRBD2 agrees at 12 bases. Sequencing was carried out using PBMCs. This TCR derives from a woman aged 45-59 years in good health and CMV-seronegative. This CDR3 reads CASSLLAGGETQYF. The CDR3 coding sequence is TGTGCCAGCAGCCTACTAGCGGGGGGAGAGACCCAGTACTTC. Drawing the rest from reference TRBV7-8 and TRBJ2-5, the complete variable domain is GAGVSQSPRYKVAKRGQDVALRCDPISGHVSLFWYQQALGQGPEFLTYFQNEAQLDKSGLPSDRFFAERPEGSVSTLKIQRTQQEDSAVYLCASSLLAGGETQYFGPGTRLLVL.